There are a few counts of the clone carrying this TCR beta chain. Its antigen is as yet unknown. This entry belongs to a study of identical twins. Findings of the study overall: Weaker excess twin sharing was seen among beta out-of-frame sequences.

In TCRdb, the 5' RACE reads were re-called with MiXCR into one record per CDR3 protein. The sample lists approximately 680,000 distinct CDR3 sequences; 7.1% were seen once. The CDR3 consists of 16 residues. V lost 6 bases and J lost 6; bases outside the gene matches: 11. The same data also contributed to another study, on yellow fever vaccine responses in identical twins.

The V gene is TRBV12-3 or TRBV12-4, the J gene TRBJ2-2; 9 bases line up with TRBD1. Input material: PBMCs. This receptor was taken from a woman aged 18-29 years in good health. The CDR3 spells CASRKEPGQGSGELFF. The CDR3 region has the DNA TGTGCCAGCAGGAAAGAACCGGGACAGGGTTCCGGGGAGCTGTTTTTT.